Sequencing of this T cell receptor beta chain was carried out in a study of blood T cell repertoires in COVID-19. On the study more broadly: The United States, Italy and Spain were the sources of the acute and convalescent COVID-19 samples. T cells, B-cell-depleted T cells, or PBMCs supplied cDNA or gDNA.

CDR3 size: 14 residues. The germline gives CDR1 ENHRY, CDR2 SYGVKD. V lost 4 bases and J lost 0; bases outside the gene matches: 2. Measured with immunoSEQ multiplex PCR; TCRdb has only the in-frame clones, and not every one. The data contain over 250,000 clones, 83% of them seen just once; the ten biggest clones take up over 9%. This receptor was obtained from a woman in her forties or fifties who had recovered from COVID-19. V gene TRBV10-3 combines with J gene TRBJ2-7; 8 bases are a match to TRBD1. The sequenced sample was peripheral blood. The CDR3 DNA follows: TGTGCCATCAGTGCACAGGGGGACTCCTACGAGCAGTACTTC. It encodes CAISAQGDSYEQYF.